The 27 T cell receptor beta chains below come from one sample, sequenced in a study of blood T cell repertoires in COVID-19. Generated by immunoSEQ multiplex PCR, the TCRdb table keeps only in-frame clones and is missing some. The data contain some 180,000 clones, nearly 80% of them singletons. Sequenced input: PBMCs or T cells enriched from blood (not recorded which). These receptors were taken from a man between 60 and 75 years old who had been exposed to COVID-19.

The J gene is TRBJ2-3, the V gene TRBV27, with TRBD1 matching over 9 bases. Germline V gives CDR1 MNHEY, CDR2 SMNVEV (reference sequence). This CDR3 has 15 amino acids. The ends lost 3 bases at V and 4 bases at J; junction bases unmatched: 5. The CDR3 DNA sequence: TGTGCCAGCAGTTTGGAGGGACAGGGCTCAGATACGCAGTATTTT. Translated, it gives CASSLEGQGSDTQYF.

This clone was counted a few times. The chain employs TRBV7-2 and TRBJ1-5; D remains ambiguous. The germline V and J ends were trimmed by 1 base and 6 bases, with 13 bases remaining between them. Germline values: CDR1 SGHTA, CDR2 FQGNSA. The CDR3 contains 15 residues. The CDR3 protein is CASSLGWGGGQPQHF. CDR3 DNA sequence: TGTGCCAGCAGCTTAGGCTGGGGAGGAGGTCAGCCCCAGCATTTT.

The rearrangement links TRBV7-9 to TRBJ1-1; D gene ambiguous. The CDR3 spans 15 residues. Germline V gene lookup returns CDR1 SEHNR and CDR2 FQNEAQ (reference sequence). V dropped 7 bases and J dropped 1 base, with 16 bases sitting between them. CDR3 loop: CASIPMSATNTEAFF. CDR3 sequence (DNA): TGTGCCAGCATCCCAATGTCCGCTACGAACACTGAAGCTTTCTTT. Full variable domain (remainder filled in from reference TRBV7-9 and TRBJ1-1): DTGVSQNPRHKITKRGQNVTFRCDPISEHNRLYWYRQTLGQGPEFLTYFQNEAQLEKSRLLSDRFSAERPKGSFSTLEIQRTEQGDSAMYLCASIPMSATNTEAFFGQGTRLTVV.

This chain links TRBV7-9 with TRBJ1-2; 7 nucleotides agree with TRBD1. The CDR3 has 14 residues. The germline CDR1 and CDR2 sequences are SEHNR and FQNEAQ (reference sequence). The junction had 7 bases not matched to a gene; V was cut back by 5 bases and J by 4 bases. CDR3 coding DNA: TGTGCCAGCAGCGGAAATCAGGGGGTCTATGGCTACACCTTC. Its translation is CASSGNQGVYGYTF.

The CDR3: CASSYLQAVGYTF. The DNA of the CDR3 is TGTGCCAGCAGTTACTTACAGGCGGTTGGCTACACCTTC. V is TRBV6-5 and J is TRBJ1-2, with a tentative D call TRBD1 (5 bases). V gave up 1 base and J gave up 7 bases, with 10 bases separating them. Germline V gene data show CDR1 as MNHEY and CDR2 as SVGAGI. CDR3 length: 13 amino acids.

The CDR3 sequence is CASRWLTLNTEAFF. CDR3 sequence (DNA): TGTGCCAGCAGGTGGTTAACCCTAAACACTGAAGCTTTCTTT. This chain links TRBV28 with TRBJ1-1; D is unresolved. Trimming left V 6 bases short and J 2 bases short, with 13 bases between. This CDR3 contains 14 residues. From germline, CDR1 is MDHEN and CDR2 SYDVKM. Full variable domain (remainder filled in from reference TRBV28 and TRBJ1-1): DVKVTQSSRYLVKRTGEKVFLECVQDMDHENMFWYRQDPGLGLRLIYFSYDVKMKEKGDIPEGYSVSREKKERFSLILESASTNQTSMYLCASRWLTLNTEAFFGQGTRLTVV.

This chain uses TRBV28 with TRBJ1-4, with D hard to call. CDR3 length: 13 residues. CDR1 and CDR2 (germline): MDHEN, SYDVKM. Trimming took 8 bases from V and 2 from J, leaving 9 bases between them. CDR3 nucleotides: TGTGCCAGCCGGCGGCCCACTAATGAAAAACTGTTTTTT. Translation: CASRRPTNEKLFF.

The genes are TRBV7-2 and TRBJ2-4; 8 bases are shared with TRBD2. Germline-derived CDR1 and CDR2 are SGHTA and FQGNSA. The CDR3 has 14 residues. V was pared by 0 bases and J by 5 bases, with 0 bases of the junction left unmatched. CDR3 sequence (DNA): TGTGCCAGCAGCTTAGCGCGGGGGGAAAACATTCAGTACTTC. Amino acids: CASSLARGENIQYF.

This clone was recorded only once. This chain links TRBV14 with TRBJ1-1; perhaps TRBD1 as D (6 bases). The germline CDR1 and CDR2 sequences are SGHDN and FVKESK. Trimming stripped 6 bases from V and 6 bases from J, with 14 bases between. CDR3 size: 13 residues. The CDR3 DNA is TGTGCCAGCAGGCAAACAGGGATCCCTGAAGCTTTCTTT. Residues: CASRQTGIPEAFF.

This chain uses TRBV27 with TRBJ2-1, with 8 bases that match TRBD2. The CDR3 contains 14 residues. Germline V CDR1 and CDR2: MNHEY, SMNVEV (reference sequence). Trimming cost V 7 bases and J 4 bases; bases outside gene matches: 6. This CDR3 is CASTRAGAYNEQFF. CDR3 sequence (DNA): TGTGCCAGCACTCGAGCGGGAGCGTACAATGAGCAGTTCTTC.

V and J are TRBV13 and TRBJ2-5, with 7 bases identical to TRBD2. The CDR3 covers 14 residues. The germline CDR1 and CDR2 sequences are PRHDT and FYEKMQ (reference sequence). The V segment lost 5 bases and the J segment 7 bases; nucleotides outside the gene matches: 10. The CDR3 nucleotides read TGTGCCAGCAGCCCGACTATTGGGGGGGGGACCCAGTACTTC. It yields the protein CASSPTIGGGTQYF.

The V gene is TRBV19, the J gene TRBJ2-3; 13 bases align to TRBD2. Germline-derived CDR1 and CDR2 are LNHDA and SQIVND (reference sequence). V trimming: 4 bases; J trimming: 3 bases; junction bases outside the gene matches: 4. CDR3 length: 16 amino acids. The CDR3 region has the DNA TGTGCCAGTAGTACTGGGACTAGCGGGATAACAGATACGCAGTATTTT. Translation gives CASSTGTSGITDTQYF.

This chain uses TRBV29-1 with TRBJ2-4, with D perhaps TRBD1 (6 bases). From germline, CDR1 is SQVTM and CDR2 ANQGSEA. This CDR3 comprises 16 residues. This chain's CDR3 is CNSVDSFVGGKNIQYF. CDR3 in DNA: TGCAACTCAGTGGACAGCTTTGTAGGCGGAAAAAACATTCAGTACTTC.

The chain joins TRBV7-9 to TRBJ2-1; the D gene is possibly TRBD1 (6 bases). Germline V gives CDR1 SEHNR, CDR2 FQNEAQ (reference sequence). The CDR3 spans 15 residues. The V end was cut by 6 bases, the J end by 9 bases, with 21 bases between. Here the CDR3 DNA reads TGTGCCAGCAGGCAAATGGACAGAGGTGGTGTTGAGCAGTTCTTC. This sequence encodes CASRQMDRGGVEQFF.

The chain couples TRBV11-2 to TRBJ2-1; 10 bases are a match to TRBD1. CDR3 size: 15 residues. With V trimmed by 3 bases and J by 7 bases, 6 bases remained unmatched. The germline V gene encodes CDR1 SGHAT and CDR2 FQNNGV. The CDR3 DNA reads TGTGCCAGCAGCTTTCAGCGGACAGGGGGGAATGAGCAGTTCTTC. Translating it yields CASSFQRTGGNEQFF.

The chain employs TRBV5-1 and TRBJ1-1; D may be TRBD1 (5 bases). Trimming cost V 4 bases and J 4 bases, with 17 bases left between them. The length of the CDR3 is 15 residues. Germline V gene sequence: CDR1 SGHRS, CDR2 YFSETQ. DNA of the CDR3: TGCGCCAGCAGCCCCCAAAGGGGAGGAAGCACTGAAGCTTTCTTT. Residues: CASSPQRGGSTEAFF. The full variable domain, with the rest looked up from reference TRBV5-1 and TRBJ1-1, is KAGVTQTPRYLIKTRGQQVTLSCSPISGHRSVSWYQQTPGQGLQFLFEYFSETQRNKGNFPGRFSGRQFSNSRSEMNVSTLELGDSALYLCASSPQRGGSTEAFFGQGTRLTVV.

The chain joins TRBV10-3 to TRBJ1-4, with 11 bases that match TRBD1. The ends lost 6 bases at V and 10 bases at J; junction bases unmatched: 4. The CDR3 consists of 13 residues. Germline loops: CDR1 ENHRY, CDR2 SYGVKD. CDR3 sequence: CAISGDRGVKLFF. Here the CDR3 DNA reads TGTGCCATCAGCGGGGACAGGGGGGTAAAACTGTTTTTT.

The chain carries TRBV6-1 and TRBJ1-2; D remains ambiguous. CDR1 is MNHNS and CDR2 is SASEGT in the germline V gene. The CDR3 covers 13 residues. The germline V and J ends were trimmed by 0 bases and 7 bases, with 9 bases remaining between them. The CDR3 reads CASSEAREGGYTF. CDR3 DNA sequence: TGTGCCAGCAGTGAAGCAAGGGAGGGTGGCTACACCTTC.

The chain couples TRBV29-1 to TRBJ2-1; 8 bases are a match to TRBD1. The CDR3 totals 14 residues. V lost 1 base to trimming and J lost 10 bases; unmatched junction nucleotides: 9. Per the germline V gene, CDR1 is SQVTM and CDR2 is ANQGSEA. The CDR3 region has the DNA TGCAGCGTTGAAGCCGGGACAGGCTTATGGGAGCAGTTCTTC. Its protein product is CSVEAGTGLWEQFF.

V is TRBV9 and J is TRBJ2-3; maybe TRBD2 (6 bases). The CDR3 length is 14 residues. The V end lost 5 bases, the J end lost 0 bases, and 10 bases lay between the germline ends. Germline loops: CDR1 SGDLS, CDR2 YYNGEE. CDR3: CASSIAASTDTQYF. The DNA for the CDR3 is TGTGCCAGCAGTATAGCGGCTAGCACAGATACGCAGTATTTT. Using reference TRBV9 and TRBJ2-3 for the parts outside the CDR3, the full variable domain is DSGVTQTPKHLITATGQRVTLRCSPRSGDLSVYWYQQSLDQGLQFLIQYYNGEERAKGNILERFSAQQFPDLHSELNLSSLELGDSALYFCASSIAASTDTQYFGPGTRLTVL.

The rearrangement uses TRBV11-3 and TRBJ2-7; D gene uncertain. CDR3 length: 16 amino acids. Looked up from germline, CDR1 is SGHNT and CDR2 is YENEEA. V was trimmed by 5 bases and J by 2 bases, leaving 19 bases between them. The CDR3 DNA sequence: TGTGCCAGCAGCCTCTCAATAAGCTCCCCCACCTACGAGCAGTACTTC. Amino acids: CASSLSISSPTYEQYF.

This clone was detected only once. CDR3 bases: TGTGCCAGTAGTATGTCAGGGGCGACTGGGGCCAACGTCCTGACTTTC. It yields the protein CASSMSGATGANVLTF. The rearrangement uses TRBV19 and TRBJ2-6, with D possibly being TRBD1 (6 bases). CDR1 and CDR2 from the germline V gene are LNHDA and SQIVND (reference sequence). The CDR3 runs to 16 residues. V lost 3 bases and J 2 bases, leaving 11 bases between the germline ends.

A single count supports this clone. The V and J genes are TRBV2 and TRBJ1-2; D ambiguous. This CDR3 region has 14 residues. V was pared by 2 bases and J by 1 base, with 8 bases between. Germline CDR1 is SNHLY and CDR2 is FYNNEI. Written as DNA, the CDR3 is TGTGCCAGCAGTGAACAGACAATTAACTATGGCTACACCTTC. Translation: CASSEQTINYGYTF.

The V call is TRBV11-3, the J call TRBJ1-1; weak D call: TRBD1 (6 bases). Trimming removed 3 bases from V and 4 bases from J, with 12 bases in between. The CDR3 spans 14 residues. In germline, CDR1 is SGHNT, CDR2 YENEEA. The CDR3 DNA is TGTGCCAGCAGCTTGTACAGGGAGAGCACTGAAGCTTTCTTT. Protein product: CASSLYRESTEAFF.

This clone was picked up a small number of times. J is TRBJ1-6 and V is TRBV30; maybe TRBD1 (6 bases). Germline lookup yields CDR1 GTSNPN and CDR2 SVGIG (reference sequence). The CDR3 extends over 12 amino acids. Trimming removed 4 bases at V and 10 bases at J, with 11 bases between. This chain's CDR3 is CAWNRAGSPLHF. The DNA for the CDR3 is TGTGCCTGGAACAGGGCTGGCTCACCCCTCCACTTT.

The chain recombines TRBV9 with TRBJ1-1, with D tentatively TRBD1 (5 bases). Between the trimmed V and J ends, which lost 0 bases and 6 bases, there was a span of 18 bases. The CDR3 spans 16 residues. Germline V CDR1 and CDR2: SGDLS, YYNGEE. The CDR3 DNA is TGTGCCAGCAGCGTAGAATCGGCCCTTGGGGCGGCTGAAGCTTTCTTT. Its protein is CASSVESALGAAEAFF.

This clone was detected only a few times. J is TRBJ2-7 and V is TRBV7-9, with 10 bases that match TRBD1. CDR1 and CDR2 (germline): SEHNR, FQNEAQ (reference sequence). CDR3 length: 15 residues. V shed 5 bases and J 5 bases; nucleotides not matched to a gene: 9. The CDR3 sequence is CASSPPPGQGNEQYF. The CDR3 DNA follows: TGTGCCAGCAGCCCTCCCCCGGGACAGGGGAACGAGCAGTACTTC.